Included here is one T cell receptor beta chain sequence, with context. The clone's antigen remains unknown. No qualities accompany the bases; no much larger clone lies one base away. Using the deep immunoSEQ assay, TCR CDR3 regions were amplified from genomic DNA by multiplex PCR. For each cell subset, the extracted genomic DNA was distributed evenly across all wells of several immunoSEQ 96-well plates, and each plate served as one replicate. For sorted subsets, around 200 ng genomic DNA, equal to 30,000 to 35,000 T cell genomes, was loaded into each replicate PCR. Purified libraries were quantified with a Qubit 3.0 fluorometer, sized on a Bioanalyzer 2100, and re-quantified with the KAPA Library Quantification kit. Each immunoSEQ 96-well plate was sequenced on its own single-read 150-cycle Illumina NextSeq 550 flow cell. Turning to the authors' computational methods: Because the immunoSEQ output included only junctional sequences and no quality scores, the filtering could not be the same as the filtering used for full-length reads. To assign V/J genes and CDR3, sequences were annotated against IMGT germline references using PyIR, a Python wrapper for IgBLAST v1.9. Reads with weak V/J assignments (E-value above 1e-6), missing CDR3, stop codons, out-of-frame junctions, or ambiguous translated residues were removed. A V3J clonotype was defined by an identical inferred V gene, J gene, and CDR3 amino acid sequence. To compute the percentage overlap between repertoires, the number of shared unique clonotypes was divided by the size of the smaller repertoire. Three approaches were used to assess repertoire richness: RTK rarefaction, the Chao1 estimator, and Recon v2.1 estimates of unobserved clonotypes. Generation probabilities were computed with OLGA for all TCRbeta clonotypes obtained by the gDNA method from a handful of donors. TCRdb re-hosts the immuneACCESS table, in-frame sequences only. Its copies lack some clones; in the studies checked, an unresolved V gene accounts for under half of them, and the cause for the rest is not known. The V and J calls and clone size were taken over from that table, and D and trimming were inferred from the DNA. This sample comprises some 2 million clones, 95% of them detected only once. The ten largest account for 0.1% to 0.15% of the sample.

This record belongs to a study of shared clonotypes between healthy human individuals (dated by TCRdb to about 2020). The study in broad terms: A couple of women and three men aged 18 to 49 years were included in the cohort. For each donor, three plates each were used for CD4 naive and CD4 memory, two plates were used for CD8 naive, and one plate was used for CD8 memory. To estimate repertoire size and how much clonotype sharing occurs between individuals, the study deeply sequenced the blood TCR repertoires of several healthy adults. Libraries were prepared and TCR repertoires were sequenced by different laboratories using diverse techniques, in order to increase sequencing depth and limit assay-specific biases. Per donor, leukapheresis produced somewhere between about 0.94 and 9.5 billion PBMCs. Here is what the overall study found, with its caveats: Sharing across several donors was observed for around 5% of naive CD4, over 3% of naive CD8, 2% to 2.5% of memory CD4, and about 0.4% of memory CD8 clonotypes. Estimated clonotype richness was generally larger for naive than for memory subsets. Clonotypes shared by all four sorted-subset donors showed higher generation probabilities than non-shared clonotypes. Because the study included only a small number of donors, the genetic and exposure-history diversity represented was limited. Incomplete sequencing was indicated by rarefaction of sorted-subset datasets, despite the large sequencing depth. Pairwise subsampling led to the expectation that sequencing depth would affect the degree of clonotype sharing among donors. Only blood was sampled, and tissue TCR repertoires likely differ from those in blood.

The donors were healthy, HIV-negative adults who had no recently reported acute infections or vaccinations. All donors were Caucasian adults living in Nashville, Tennessee, USA. Magnetic negative selection was used to enrich CD4+ T cells, after which naive cells were positively selected on CD45RA and the negative fraction became the memory subset. Blood was obtained by leukapheresis, after which PBMCs were separated by Ficoll-Histopaque density gradient centrifugation and cryopreserved in liquid nitrogen vapor phase. Analytical flow cytometry was used to check the purity and quantity of every magnetically sorted T cell population. Each sorted fraction had its genomic DNA isolated and then quantified by UV absorbance on a Nanodrop 2000c. CDR1 and CDR2 were assigned from the germline V gene (reference sequence) as WNHNN and SYGVQD. The cysteine opens and the phenylalanine closes a CDR3 of 17 amino acids. Only the CDR3 region is kept as DNA, spanning 51 bases read in frame from base 1. Ends trimmed: V by 2 bases, J by 0 bases; bases unmatched to a gene: 7.

The rearranged chain carries TRBV10-1 and TRBJ2-3; 8 bases in the junction line up with TRBD2. This clonotype originated in a man between 18 and 29 years old in good health. The sequencing sample was made of naive CD4+ T cells sorted from blood. According to the study, the label for this sample's cell subset or site signals: CD45RA+ positively selected. The nucleotides are TGCGCCAGCAGTGAGGGTAGCGGGATATTAAGCACAGATACGCAGTATTTT. Its protein reads: CASSEGSGILSTDTQYF.